Here is one T cell receptor (beta chain) with its context. Its cognate antigen is unknown. Trimming cost V 3 bases and J 11 bases, with 15 bases left between them. This CDR3 contains 13 residues. Germline V gives CDR1 MNHEY, CDR2 SVGEGT. With the Oncomine TCR Beta short-read assay, DNA from cultured CD4+ T cells was sequenced. From the PCR reads, TCRdb called clonotypes with MiXCR, one entry per CDR3 protein. The sample consists of fewer than 14,000 distinct CDR3 sequences, over 60% of them appearing once. Treatment defined: approximately 9-day PBMC culture with coronavirus spike peptide pools or control peptides (ViraFEST assay). The data belong to a study of vaccination and CD4 T cells after COVID-19.

The receptor was isolated from a human donor who had recovered from COVID-19. V gene TRBV6-2 or TRBV6-3 combines with J gene TRBJ2-3, with TRBD2 as a possible D gene (5 bases). What was sequenced was CD4+ T cells from blood, cultured in vitro. DNA for the CDR3: TGTGCCAGCAGTTATTGGGAGATGGGTTGGCAGTATTTT. Protein sequence: CASSYWEMGWQYF.